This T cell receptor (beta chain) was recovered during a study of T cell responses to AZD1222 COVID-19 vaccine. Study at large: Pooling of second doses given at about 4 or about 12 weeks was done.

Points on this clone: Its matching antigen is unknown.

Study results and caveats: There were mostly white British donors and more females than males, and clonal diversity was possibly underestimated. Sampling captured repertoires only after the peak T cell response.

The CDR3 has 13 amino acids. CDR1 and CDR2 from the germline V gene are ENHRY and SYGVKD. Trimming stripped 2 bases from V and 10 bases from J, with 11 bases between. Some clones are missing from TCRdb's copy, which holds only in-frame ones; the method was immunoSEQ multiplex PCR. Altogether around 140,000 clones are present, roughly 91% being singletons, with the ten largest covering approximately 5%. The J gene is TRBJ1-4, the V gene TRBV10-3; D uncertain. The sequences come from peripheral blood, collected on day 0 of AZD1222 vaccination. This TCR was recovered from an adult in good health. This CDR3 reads CAISENDGGKLFF. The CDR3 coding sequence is TGTGCCATCAGTGAGAACGACGGTGGAAAACTGTTTTTT.